This T cell receptor beta chain stems from a study of CD8 T cells in Susac syndrome. Random hexamers were used to reverse transcribe an amount of roughly 0.5 to 1 ug RNA. The authors amplified TCR beta CDR3 across 54 Vbeta and 13 Jbeta using immunoSEQ multiplex PCR. TCRdb analysed the immunoSEQ multiplex PCR reads with MiXCR anew, one entry per CDR3 protein. Here the sample spans tens of thousands of distinct CDR3 sequences, just under 95% being singletons. Study results and limitations: The authors acknowledged that their TCR sequencing and HLA analysis involved a relatively small number of individuals.

A word on this clonotype: Antigen: not known.

Both CD4+ and CD8+ T cells were negatively isolated, and TEMRA cells underwent FACS enrichment. Sequencing was done on a sample of CD8+ T cells from PBMCs. This sequence originates from a human donor in good health.

The CDR3 sequence: CASNTQGALLGGELFF. The CDR3 nucleotides are TGTGCCAGCAATACACAGGGGGCGCTCCTAGGCGGGGAGCTGTTTTTT. V and J are TRBV12-3 or TRBV12-4 and TRBJ2-2; 9 nucleotides align to TRBD1. J gave up 7 bases and V 7 bases, and 13 bases lay outside the gene matches. This CDR3 is 16 amino acids long.